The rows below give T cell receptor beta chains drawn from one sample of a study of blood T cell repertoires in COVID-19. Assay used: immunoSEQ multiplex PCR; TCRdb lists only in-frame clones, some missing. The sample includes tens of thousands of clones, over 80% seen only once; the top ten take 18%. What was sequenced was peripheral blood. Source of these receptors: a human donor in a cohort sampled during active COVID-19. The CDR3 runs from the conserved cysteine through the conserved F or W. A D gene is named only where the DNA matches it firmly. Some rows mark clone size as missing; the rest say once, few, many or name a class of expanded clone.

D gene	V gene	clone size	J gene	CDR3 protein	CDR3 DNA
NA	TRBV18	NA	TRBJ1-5	CASSLQGRNQPQHF	TGTGCCAGCTCGCTACAGGGTCGCAATCAGCCCCAGCATTTT
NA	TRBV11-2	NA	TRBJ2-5	CASSLGGSGLSYQETQYF	TGTGCCAGCAGCTTAGGTGGTTCGGGTCTCTCGTACCAAGAGACCCAGTACTTC
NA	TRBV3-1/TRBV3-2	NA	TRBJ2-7	CASSARGTDYEQYF	TGTGCCAGCAGCGCGCGCGGGACAGACTACGAGCAGTACTTC
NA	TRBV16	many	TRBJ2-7	CASSPGTRTYEQYF	TGTGCCAGCAGCCCCGGGACAAGGACCTACGAGCAGTACTTC
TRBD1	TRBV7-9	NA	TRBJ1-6	CASKADRANSPLHF	TGTGCCAGCAAGGCGGACAGGGCAAATTCACCCCTCCACTTT
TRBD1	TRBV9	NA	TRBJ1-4	CASSSTGTGFEKLFF	TGTGCCAGCAGCTCTACCGGGACAGGGTTTGAAAAACTGTTTTTT
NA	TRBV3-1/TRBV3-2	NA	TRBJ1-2	CASSQGPGDYGYTF	TGTGCCAGCAGCCAAGGTCCCGGGGACTATGGCTACACCTTC
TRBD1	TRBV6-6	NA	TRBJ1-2	CASSSSGTAHGYTF	TGTGCCAGCAGCAGTTCCGGGACAGCGCATGGCTACACCTTC
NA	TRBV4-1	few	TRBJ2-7	CASSQEFHSGSYEQYF	TGCGCCAGCAGCCAAGAGTTCCACTCCGGGAGTTACGAGCAGTACTTC
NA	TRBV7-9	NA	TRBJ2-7	CASSVNYEQYF	TGTGCCAGCAGCGTCAACTACGAGCAGTACTTC
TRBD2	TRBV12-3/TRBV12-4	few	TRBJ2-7	CASSRGGAEQYF	TGTGCCAGCAGCCGGGGGGGGGCCGAGCAGTACTTC
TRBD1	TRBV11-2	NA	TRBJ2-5	CASSLGTGKQETQYF	TGTGCCAGCAGCTTAGGGACAGGGAAACAAGAGACCCAGTACTTC
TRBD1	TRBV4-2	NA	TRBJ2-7	CASSQEKQGSAYF	TGTGCCAGCAGCCAAGAAAAACAGGGGTCCGCGTACTTC
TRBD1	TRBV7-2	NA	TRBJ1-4	CASSPVGQVDEKLFF	TGTGCCAGCAGCCCCGTCGGACAGGTCGATGAAAAACTGTTTTTT
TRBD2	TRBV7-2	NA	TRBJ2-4	CASSLTLGRGADIQYF	TGTGCCAGCAGCTTAACCCTCGGGAGGGGGGCGGACATTCAGTACTTC
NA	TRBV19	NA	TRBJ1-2	CASTVRGGYGYTF	TGTGCCAGTACGGTTCGGGGGGGCTATGGCTACACCTTC
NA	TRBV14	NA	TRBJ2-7	CASSQDQTGTYEQYF	TGTGCCAGCAGCCAAGACCAGACAGGCACCTACGAGCAGTACTTC
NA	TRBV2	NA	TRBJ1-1	CASTRGRTANTEAFF	TGTGCCAGCACCAGAGGTAGGACAGCGAACACTGAAGCTTTCTTT
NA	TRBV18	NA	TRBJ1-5	CASSQEHSNQPQHF	TGTGCCAGCTCACAAGAACATAGCAATCAGCCCCAGCATTTT
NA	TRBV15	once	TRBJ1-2	CATSPPRRGFGYTF	TGTGCCACCAGCCCCCCCAGGCGTGGATTTGGCTACACCTTC
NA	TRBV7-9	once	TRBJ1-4	CASSEAGATNEKLFF	TGTGCCAGCAGCGAGGCAGGGGCTACTAATGAAAAACTGTTTTTT
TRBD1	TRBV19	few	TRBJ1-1	CASSIAPGQGMDTEAFF	TGTGCCAGTAGTATAGCTCCGGGACAGGGTATGGACACTGAAGCTTTCTTT
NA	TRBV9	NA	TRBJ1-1	CASNPQDLNTEAFF	TGTGCCAGCAACCCACAGGATTTGAACACTGAAGCTTTCTTT
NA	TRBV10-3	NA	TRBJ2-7	CAISESSAIYEQYF	TGTGCCATCAGTGAGTCGAGCGCTATCTACGAGCAGTACTTC
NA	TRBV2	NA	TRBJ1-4	CASSNTGGGKLFF	TGTGCCAGCAGTAACACCGGCGGGGGAAAACTGTTTTTT
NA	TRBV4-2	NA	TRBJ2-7	CASSQVPSGGEQYF	TGTGCCAGCAGCCAAGTCCCCTCTGGAGGCGAGCAGTACTTC
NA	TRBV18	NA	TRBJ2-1	CASSPAEGENEQFF	TGTGCCAGCTCCCCGGCGGAGGGAGAGAATGAGCAGTTCTTC
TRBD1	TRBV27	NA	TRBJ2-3	CASSLGQPREQDTQYF	TGTGCCAGCAGTTTGGGACAGCCACGAGAGCAAGATACGCAGTATTTT
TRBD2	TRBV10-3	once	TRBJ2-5	CAISESIGLAEETQYF	TGTGCCATCAGTGAGTCCATAGGCCTAGCGGAAGAGACCCAGTACTTC
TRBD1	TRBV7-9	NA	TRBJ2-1	CASSSVGGQGYNEQFF	TGTGCCAGCAGCTCAGTGGGGGGACAGGGGTACAATGAGCAGTTCTTC
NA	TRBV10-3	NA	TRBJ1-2	CATEQAPYGYTF	TGTGCCACCGAACAGGCTCCCTATGGCTACACCTTC